The sequence of this T cell receptor (beta chain) was determined in a study of blood T cell repertoires in COVID-19 (dated by TCRdb to about 2020). Concerning the study at large: Samples covering the acute and convalescent phases of COVID-19 were provided by collaborators in the United States, Italy and Spain. A de-identified subject ID, COVID-19 status, age in years and sex were almost always included in the sample metadata. The dataset comprised deeply sampled blood TCRbeta repertoires from subjects exposed to, actively infected with, or recovered from COVID-19. Samples came from the ongoing ImmuneRACE study (first 160 participants) plus 1,254 subjects from 6 global collaborators. Where available, HLA class I and class II types were obtained from metadata supplied by the sample provider rather than from assay-based typing. The repertoires were released in a freely available public database meant as a resource for research on the immune response to SARS-CoV-2. The prospective study material was composed of cDNA or gDNA derived from T cells, B-cell-depleted T cells, or PBMCs. Overall study outcomes, separate from this receptor: How much clinical and demographic metadata was included differed by source and by participant, and the metadata was provided uncurated.

One collaborating source in Seattle enrolled patients while the patients were actively infected and followed the patients over time throughout the course of disease. Whole blood was collected in K2EDTA tubes by collaborating institutions according to the institutions' own protocols. For TCRbeta analysis, collaborator samples were shipped as frozen whole blood, as isolated PBMCs, or as DNA extracted from either sample type. The germline V gene sets CDR1 to SGHTA and CDR2 to FQGTGA. Inclusive of the bounding cysteine and phenylalanine, the CDR3 is 13 residues long. Left in the record is the CDR3 DNA by itself, 39 bases read in frame from the first base. V loses 5 bases, J loses 8 bases, and the germline ends lie 15 bases apart. TCRbeta CDR3 regions were amplified from genomic DNA using the immunoSEQ Assay, a bias-controlled multiplex PCR. Per the source publication's procedure: The number of nucleated cells in each sample was estimated from the amplification of reference gene primers within the assay. Sequence reads were collapsed and filtered to measure the absolute abundance of every unique TCRbeta CDR3 rearrangement. For each sample, productive Simpson clonality was calculated as the square root of Simpson's diversity index across productive rearrangements. TCRdb's version of the immuneACCESS table is confined to in-frame rearrangements and falls short of the full clone set. An unresolved V gene accounts for under half of the shortfall where checked; the remainder is of unknown origin. The V and J calls and clone size were taken over from that table, and D and trimming were inferred from the DNA. The sample has roughly 120,000 clones on record, 85% of them singletons. Approximately 5.1% of the sample belongs to the ten largest clones.

Worth noting for this clone: The target of this receptor is not known. There are no base qualities to consult, and no much larger clone falls within one base.

The sample consisted of peripheral blood. The rearrangement joined TRBV7-3 to TRBJ1-1; no D gene is confidently identified. The receptor was isolated from a woman aged 55-69 years with COVID-19, enrolled during active disease. Read as DNA, the sequence is TGTGCCAGCAGCCCCCACCCGGGGTACGAAGCTTTCTTT. The encoded protein is CASSPHPGYEAFF.